A single TCR beta chain is shown here with its context. The data stem from a study of response to subunit inactivated influenza vaccine. CDR1 is LNHDA, CDR2 SQIVND, per germline (reference sequence). This CDR3 contains 16 residues. V lost 1 base, J lost 0 bases, and 10 bases lay in between. TCRdb reanalysed the RT-PCR reads using MiXCR and keeps one entry per CDR3 protein. The sample lists 490,000 or so distinct CDR3 sequences, approximately 7.6% seen once, with 10% to 15% in the top ten. The sample consisted of PBMCs from blood, taken less than 30 months after vaccination. The chain couples TRBV19 to TRBJ2-1; tentative D call: TRBD2 (5 bases). This TCR was sampled from a man aged 50 to 75 who received an inactivated influenza vaccine. CDR3 in amino acids: CASSIVSGSSYNEQFF. The CDR3, as DNA: TGTGCCAGTAGTATAGTATCGGGGAGCTCCTACAATGAGCAGTTCTTC.